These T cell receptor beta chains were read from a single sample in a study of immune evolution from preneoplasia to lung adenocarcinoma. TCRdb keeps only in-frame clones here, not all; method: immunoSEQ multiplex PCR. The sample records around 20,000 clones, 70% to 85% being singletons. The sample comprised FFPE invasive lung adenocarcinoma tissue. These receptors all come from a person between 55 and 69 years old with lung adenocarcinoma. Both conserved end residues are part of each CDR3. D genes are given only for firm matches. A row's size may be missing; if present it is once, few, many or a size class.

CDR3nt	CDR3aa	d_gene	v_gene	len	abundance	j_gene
TGTGCCAGCAGCCTAATGACAGGCACAGATACGCAGTATTTT	CASSLMTGTDTQYF	NA	TRBV2	14	few	TRBJ2-3
TGTGCCAGTAATCCCCAGGGGTTAAATGAGCAGTTCTTC	CASNPQGLNEQFF	NA	TRBV19	13	NA	TRBJ2-1
TGTGCCTGGAGTCGGCCCGGGACGGAGAACACCGGGGAGCTGTTTTTT	CAWSRPGTENTGELFF	NA	TRBV30	16	NA	TRBJ2-2
TGCAGCGCCCCTAAGGGAGGGAGGAGAAATGAGCAGTTCTTC	CSAPKGGRRNEQFF	TRBD2	TRBV29-1	14	NA	TRBJ2-1
TGTGCCAGCAGTAGGACCCTCGGGAGTGAGACCCAGTACTTC	CASSRTLGSETQYF	NA	TRBV27	14	NA	TRBJ2-5
TGTGCCAGCAGCCTACGGGAGAGACCCTACGAGCAGTACTTC	CASSLRERPYEQYF	NA	TRBV5-4	14	NA	TRBJ2-7
TGTGCCAGCAGTGAATTAGCGGGGGCGGGGAATGAGCAGTTCTTC	CASSELAGAGNEQFF	TRBD2	TRBV6-4	15	NA	TRBJ2-1
TGTGCCAGCAGTGAAACTAGCGGGCAGAAAAACATTCAGTACTTC	CASSETSGQKNIQYF	TRBD2	TRBV6-1	15	NA	TRBJ2-4
TGTGCCAGCAGTTACCAGAACACTGAAGCTTTCTTT	CASSYQNTEAFF	NA	TRBV5-4	12	NA	TRBJ1-1
TGCGCCAGCAGCTTGGTTTGGGTATCGGGGGCCAACGTCCTGACTTTC	CASSLVWVSGANVLTF	NA	TRBV5-1	16	few	TRBJ2-6
TGTGCCAGTACCAGTGGGGGGTATAGCAATCAGCCCCAGCATTTT	CASTSGGYSNQPQHF	NA	TRBV19	15	NA	TRBJ1-5
TGTGCCAGTAGACAGGGGCTGGGCTACGAGCAGTACTTC	CASRQGLGYEQYF	TRBD1	TRBV2	13	few	TRBJ2-7
TGCGCCAGCCGGACAGGGGGCAACGGGGAGCTGTTTTTT	CASRTGGNGELFF	TRBD1	TRBV5-1	13	NA	TRBJ2-2
TGTGCTAGTGGTTTTGGGGGTGGGAGGGAGCAGTTCTTC	CASGFGGGREQFF	NA	TRBV12-5	13	NA	TRBJ2-1
TGTGCCAGCAGTTTACCACTGGGGTCTGGGGCCAACGTCCTGACTTTC	CASSLPLGSGANVLTF	NA	TRBV28	16	NA	TRBJ2-6
TGTGCCAGCAGCCCGTCGGGAAAACCGGAGCAGTTCTTC	CASSPSGKPEQFF	NA	TRBV7-2	13	NA	TRBJ2-1
TGTGCCAGCTCACCACGGGGAGAGACCCAGTACTTC	CASSPRGETQYF	NA	TRBV18	12	NA	TRBJ2-5
TGTGCCAGCACTGGGGGCAAAAACATTCAGTACTTC	CASTGGKNIQYF	NA	TRBV28	12	NA	TRBJ2-4
TGTGCCTGGCGCCGTGACGGAACCTACGAGCAGTACTTC	CAWRRDGTYEQYF	NA	TRBV30	13	NA	TRBJ2-7
TGTGCCAGTAGTGCGCAGGGAATTGGCGAGCAGTACTTC	CASSAQGIGEQYF	NA	TRBV19	13	NA	TRBJ2-7
TGTGCCAGCCGAGGGTGGGGGGCTGAAGCTTTCTTT	CASRGWGAEAFF	NA	TRBV19	12	NA	TRBJ1-1
TGTGCCAGCAGTTTGCCGGGCCTTGGGGCCAACGTCCTGACTTTC	CASSLPGLGANVLTF	NA	TRBV25-1	15	NA	TRBJ2-6
TGTGCCAGCAGTTTTGGCGGAGATGGCTACACCTTC	CASSFGGDGYTF	NA	TRBV28	12	medium-sized	TRBJ1-2
TGTGCCAGTAGTTTCGCGACCGGGACCCCCTCGAATGAGCAGTTCTTC	CASSFATGTPSNEQFF	NA	TRBV19	16	NA	TRBJ2-1
TGTGCCAGCAGGGATAGCGGGAGGGGGGAGACCCAGTACTTC	CASRDSGRGETQYF	TRBD2	TRBV28	14	NA	TRBJ2-5
TGTGCCAGCAGATTAGGGACTAGCATCAACAATGAGCAGTTCTTC	CASRLGTSINNEQFF	TRBD2	TRBV13	15	few	TRBJ2-1
TGTGCCAGCAGCTCACTTGAGGGCTTGGCAGATACGCAGTATTTT	CASSSLEGLADTQYF	NA	TRBV7-8	15	NA	TRBJ2-3
TGTGCCAGCAGTGAAGGTACAGGCCTATATGGCTACACCTTC	CASSEGTGLYGYTF	NA	TRBV6-1	14	NA	TRBJ1-2
TGCAGCGTTGTTGCTGGACGAACGAACACTGAAGCTTTCTTT	CSVVAGRTNTEAFF	NA	TRBV29-1	14	NA	TRBJ1-1
TGTGCCTCCGGAGAAACCGGGGAGCTGTTTTTT	CASGETGELFF	NA	TRBV30	11	once	TRBJ2-2
TGTGCCAGCAGCTTAAGTCCGACTGGAACGAACACCAGGGAGCTGTTTTTT	CASSLSPTGTNTRELFF	NA	TRBV7-2	17	NA	TRBJ2-2
TGTGCCAGCAGCCCAGACCCGAGGGGGACTGAAGCTTTCTTT	CASSPDPRGTEAFF	NA	TRBV9	14	NA	TRBJ1-1
TGCGCCAGCAGGGGAGGCGGCTCCACAGATACGCAGTATTTT	CASRGGGSTDTQYF	NA	TRBV5-1	14	NA	TRBJ2-3
TGTGCCAGCAGTTACCTGGGACAGGGGGGCACTGAAGCTTTCTTT	CASSYLGQGGTEAFF	TRBD1	TRBV28	15	NA	TRBJ1-1
TGCGCCAGCAGTGTAGGGGTCGGAAACACCATATATTTT	CASSVGVGNTIYF	NA	TRBV10-2	13	NA	TRBJ1-3
TGTGCTAGTGGTTTGACAACAGGGCCGGGGGAGACCCAGTACTTC	CASGLTTGPGETQYF	NA	TRBV12-5	15	NA	TRBJ2-5
TGTGCCAGCAGTTACTTCCTCGCGAGGATCCCCGGGGAGCTGTTTTTT	CASSYFLARIPGELFF	NA	TRBV6-5	16	NA	TRBJ2-2
TGTGCCAGCAGTTTCTTAGCCCCCGGTGTACCCCAGCATTTT	CASSFLAPGVPQHF	NA	TRBV27	14	NA	TRBJ1-5
TGTGCCAGCAGCTTAGAGGGGAGCCCCTACAATGAGCAGTTCTTC	CASSLEGSPYNEQFF	NA	TRBV11-2	15	NA	TRBJ2-1
TGTGCCAGCAGTCCATCGAACACCGGGGAGCTGTTTTTT	CASSPSNTGELFF	NA	TRBV11-2	13	NA	TRBJ2-2
TGTGCCAGCAGCGCTCGACAGGGCGTCTACAATGAGCAGTTCTTC	CASSARQGVYNEQFF	TRBD1	TRBV7-2	15	NA	TRBJ2-1
TGTGCCAGCAGCCGACAGTACGAGCAGTACTTC	CASSRQYEQYF	NA	TRBV13	11	NA	TRBJ2-7
TGTGCCAGCAGCGCCCCGACAGGGGCCAGCCGCTACGAGCAGTACTTC	CASSAPTGASRYEQYF	TRBD1	TRBV2	16	NA	TRBJ2-7
TGTGCCAGCAGCTACCGACTAGCGAGGACCTACGAGCAGTACTTC	CASSYRLARTYEQYF	TRBD2	TRBV7-8	15	NA	TRBJ2-7
TGTGCCAGCAGTTCAGACACAGATACGCAGTATTTT	CASSSDTDTQYF	NA	TRBV27	12	NA	TRBJ2-3
TGTGCCAGCAGCTCTGGTGCAGGGCGTGAGCAGTTCTTC	CASSSGAGREQFF	NA	TRBV7-2	13	few	TRBJ2-1
TGCGCCAGCAGCCAAGTCATCCGGCCGAACACTGAAGCTTTCTTT	CASSQVIRPNTEAFF	NA	TRBV4-3	15	NA	TRBJ1-1
TGTGCCAGCAGCTTGGTCCTGAAAGACTACAATGAGCAGTTCTTC	CASSLVLKDYNEQFF	NA	TRBV13	15	NA	TRBJ2-1
TGTGCCATCAGTGAGACAGGCCGGGGAGGCTACACCTTC	CAISETGRGGYTF	NA	TRBV10-3	13	NA	TRBJ1-2
TGTGCCAGCAGTTCTTCAGGAAAAGAGCAGTTCTTC	CASSSSGKEQFF	NA	TRBV28	12	NA	TRBJ2-1
TGTGCCAGCAGCCGATACACGAACTATGGCTACACCTTC	CASSRYTNYGYTF	NA	TRBV7-2	13	NA	TRBJ1-2
TGCGCCAGCAGCTTTCGGAGCGGAACTAGCACAGATACGCAGTATTTT	CASSFRSGTSTDTQYF	NA	TRBV4-1	16	NA	TRBJ2-3
TGTGCCAGCAGCCTGGTAATGGGACAGGGCTCCTACGAGCAGTACTTC	CASSLVMGQGSYEQYF	TRBD1	TRBV11-2	16	NA	TRBJ2-7
TGCGCCAGCAGCCGACAGAAGATACAGGGTTTTGGTGAAGCTTTCTTT	CASSRQKIQGFGEAFF	NA	TRBV4-1	16	NA	TRBJ1-1